Shown below are 2 T cell receptor beta chains from a single sample sequenced in a study of blood T cell repertoires in COVID-19 (TCRdb year 2020). Libraries were built with the immunoSEQ multiplex PCR assay. This is the immuneACCESS table as TCRdb keeps it, with only in-frame sequences that have V and J called. A part of the clones is gone; compared with another copy, unresolved V genes explain less than half, and the rest is unexplained. Across this sample there are 200,000 to 250,000 clones, with approximately 90% seen only once. The top ten clones comprise roughly 10% of the sample. Sequenced: peripheral blood. These receptors all stem from a woman in her forties or fifties with COVID-19, enrolled during active disease.

This chain links TRBV19 with TRBJ2-3; D gene uncertain. V was shortened by 5 bases and J by 2 bases, with 8 bases between the two germline ends. The CDR3 runs to 13 residues. Germline lookup yields CDR1 LNHDA and CDR2 SQIVND (reference sequence). The DNA for the CDR3 is TGTGCCAGTAGTCCAACATACACAGATACGCAGTATTTT. It translates to CASSPTYTDTQYF.

The gene calls are TRBV5-1 and TRBJ2-1, with TRBD2 identical over 9 bases. Unmatched junction bases numbered 8, after V lost 2 bases and J lost 8 bases. In germline, CDR1 is SGHRS, CDR2 YFSETQ. This CDR3 contains 15 residues. CDR3 sequence: CASSFAGGPSHEQFF. CDR3 coding DNA: TGCGCCAGCAGCTTTGCGGGGGGGCCTTCTCATGAGCAGTTCTTC.